Detailed here is one T cell receptor (beta chain). Profiled with immunoSEQ multiplex PCR; TCRdb holds only in-frame clones, not every one. The sample lists hundreds of thousands of clones; approximately 89% were seen once. The source of the sample is a study of blood T cell repertoires in COVID-19. Study background: Samples of COVID-19 (acute and convalescent) were obtained from the United States, Italy and Spain.

Between the trimmed V and J ends, which lost 4 bases and 4 bases, there was a span of 13 bases. Germline CDR1 and CDR2: LGHDT and YNNKEL (reference sequence). This CDR3 contains 14 residues. The V call is TRBV3-1 (or the pseudogene TRBV3-2), the J call TRBJ1-1; possibly TRBD1 for D (6 bases). The source material was peripheral blood. The receptor's source is a woman aged 45-65 years who had recovered from COVID-19. CDR3 protein: CASSLQGVGTEAFF. The CDR3 coding sequence is TGTGCCAGCAGCCTACAGGGAGTAGGCACTGAAGCTTTCTTT.